This T cell receptor (beta chain) originates from a study of human T cells and chemical hapten exposure. Whole-study context: Cases of alopecia areata, totalis or universalis occurred in a predominantly female patient group. Largely, small differences in pooled library volume made per-sample TCR yields vary.

Time point denoted: patch test 1, 2 weeks after DPC sensitization. Treatment denoted: therapeutic diphenylcyclopropenone sensitization with weekly scalp DPC. The junction had 2 bases not matched to a gene; V was cut back by 2 bases and J by 6 bases. The CDR3 length is 16 residues. Germline V gives CDR1 MNHEY, CDR2 SVGAGI. TCRdb re-called the RACE reads through MiXCR, storing one row per CDR3 protein. The sample holds fewer than 95,000 distinct CDR3 sequences, under 12% seen once. The sample in question was whole blood, obtained in connection with sensitization to the hapten diphenylcyclopropenone (DPC). The TCR was taken from a man aged 40-55 years with alopecia areata. Some clones in this sample may be carry-over from other donors' samples. This sequence joins TRBV6-5 and TRBJ2-2, with 14 nucleotides matching TRBD2. This CDR3 reads CASSYQTSGRAGELFF. CDR3 sequence (DNA): TGTGCCAGCAGTTACCAGACTAGCGGGAGGGCCGGGGAGCTGTTTTTT.